This paragraph reports one T cell receptor (beta chain). This sample was taken from a study of blood T cell repertoires in COVID-19. The germline V gene encodes CDR1 LGHDT and CDR2 YNNKEL (reference sequence). The CDR3 runs 12 residues. V dropped 5 bases and J dropped 8 bases, with 12 bases sitting between them. Only in-frame clones appear in the TCRdb table, and some are missing; sequencing was by immunoSEQ multiplex PCR. The repertoire holds under 250,000 clones, about 80% seen once, with more than 2% in the top ten. The source of this sequence is a woman aged 55-75 years with acute or convalescent COVID-19. V is TRBV3-1 (or the pseudogene TRBV3-2) and J is TRBJ1-1, with D tentatively TRBD1 (5 bases). Input material: peripheral blood. CDR3 region: CASSGQGPEAFF. The CDR3 bases are TGTGCCAGCAGCGGGCAGGGCCCCGAAGCTTTCTTT.